Listed below are T cell receptor beta chains from one sample, sequenced in a study of beta chain features in type 1 diabetes. Sequenced by immunoSEQ multiplex PCR; TCRdb stores in-frame clones only, minus some. This table has 350,000 or so clones, around 19% appearing once. The sample consisted of naive CD4+ T cells from blood. The receptors stem from a woman in her late teens or twenties in good health. The CDR3 runs from the conserved cysteine through the conserved F or W. A D gene is named only where the DNA matches it firmly. Size values are once, few and many counts, or a class for expanded clones, and some rows have none.

TRBV11-2	NA	TRBJ1-2	few	CASSLSELYGYTF	TGTGCCAGCAGCTTATCCGAGTTGTATGGCTACACCTTC
TRBV19	TRBD1	TRBJ2-1	few	CASSTRQGVNEQFF	TGTGCCAGTAGTACGCGACAGGGAGTAAATGAGCAGTTCTTC
TRBV7-2	NA	TRBJ2-7	few	CASSFLPGGPNEQYF	TGTGCCAGCAGCTTTCTCCCCGGGGGGCCCAACGAGCAGTACTTC
TRBV7-2	TRBD2	TRBJ2-3	NA	CASSTQRGGGSDTQYF	TGTGCCAGCAGCACCCAGCGGGGGGGCGGATCAGATACGCAGTATTTT
TRBV5-1	NA	TRBJ2-3	NA	CASSFGAGTDTQYF	TGCGCCAGCAGCTTTGGGGCCGGAACAGATACGCAGTATTTT
TRBV15	TRBD1	TRBJ2-3	few	CATSNGQGRDTQYF	TGTGCCACCAGCAACGGACAGGGAAGAGATACGCAGTATTTT
TRBV6-6	NA	TRBJ2-1	NA	CASSYRGYNEQFF	TGTGCCAGCAGTTACAGAGGGTACAATGAGCAGTTCTTC
TRBV10-3	NA	TRBJ2-5	NA	CAISERRGWETQYF	TGTGCCATCAGTGAGAGAAGGGGCTGGGAGACCCAGTACTTC
TRBV7-2	TRBD2	TRBJ2-7	NA	CASSFTSGGSPYEQYF	TGTGCCAGCAGCTTTACTAGCGGGGGTTCGCCCTACGAGCAGTACTTC
TRBV30	TRBD1	TRBJ1-1	few	CAWRDRGGTEAFF	TGTGCCTGGAGGGACAGGGGGGGAACTGAAGCTTTCTTT
TRBV30	TRBD2	TRBJ2-2	NA	CASRLAGGTGELFF	TGTGCCTCGCGACTAGCGGGAGGCACCGGGGAGCTGTTTTTT
TRBV6-6	NA	TRBJ2-1	NA	CASSPDRSSYNEQFF	TGTGCCAGCAGCCCGGACAGAAGCTCCTACAATGAGCAGTTCTTC
TRBV18	TRBD2	TRBJ2-3	few	CASSPDSGGATDTQYF	TGTGCCAGCTCACCCGATAGCGGGGGGGCAACAGATACGCAGTATTTT
TRBV5-1	NA	TRBJ2-7	few	CASSPPDSSYEQYF	TGCGCCAGCAGCCCCCCGGACAGCTCCTACGAGCAGTACTTC
TRBV5-1	TRBD1	TRBJ1-5	few	CASSLESGTGVQPQHF	TGCGCCAGCAGCTTGGAGTCTGGGACAGGGGTTCAGCCCCAGCATTTT
TRBV11-2	NA	TRBJ2-1	NA	CASSLIRRNNEQFF	TGTGCCAGCAGCTTAATTCGCAGGAACAATGAGCAGTTCTTC
TRBV30	TRBD2	TRBJ2-7	NA	CASAGTSVSGQYF	TGTGCCTCAGCCGGGACTAGCGTCTCGGGACAGTACTTC
TRBV10-3	NA	TRBJ2-7	NA	CAISEGTGSYEQYF	TGTGCCATCAGTGAGGGAACAGGGTCCTACGAGCAGTACTTC
TRBV14	NA	TRBJ2-3	NA	CASSPAGGNTQYF	TGTGCCAGCAGCCCCGCAGGGGGGAATACGCAGTATTTT
TRBV30	NA	TRBJ2-7	NA	CAWSPRPGSSYEQYF	TGTGCCTGGAGCCCTCGGCCGGGGAGCTCCTACGAGCAGTACTTC
TRBV6-1	NA	TRBJ2-7	NA	CASRLRGGGDEQYF	TGTGCCAGCCGACTCAGGGGCGGGGGAGACGAGCAGTACTTC
TRBV7-2	TRBD1	TRBJ1-1	NA	CASSYSGTGRVEAFF	TGTGCCAGCAGCTATTCCGGGACAGGGCGGGTTGAAGCTTTCTTT
TRBV23-1	TRBD1	TRBJ1-6	NA	CASSPFVGQGNSPLHF	TGCGCCAGCAGTCCATTTGTAGGACAGGGGAATTCACCCCTCCACTTT
TRBV29-1	NA	TRBJ2-7	NA	CSVAVGINYEQYF	TGCAGCGTAGCGGTAGGGATCAACTACGAGCAGTACTTC
TRBV9	NA	TRBJ1-2	few	CASSSGNNYGYTF	TGTGCCAGCAGCTCGGGGAATAACTATGGCTACACCTTC
TRBV7-2	NA	TRBJ2-5	few	CASSPFGGGETQYF	TGTGCCAGCAGCCCGTTTGGGGGCGGGGAGACCCAGTACTTC
TRBV29-1	NA	TRBJ1-2	NA	CSVEGDMSPYGYTF	TGCAGCGTTGAAGGGGACATGAGCCCCTATGGCTACACCTTC
TRBV5-1	TRBD2	TRBJ2-1	few	CASSLISGGAEEQFF	TGCGCCAGCAGCTTGATCAGCGGGGGGGCAGAAGAGCAGTTCTTC
TRBV6-5	TRBD1	TRBJ1-1	NA	CASSPQGRQTEAFF	TGTGCCAGCAGTCCACAGGGGCGTCAGACTGAAGCTTTCTTT
TRBV4-1	TRBD2	TRBJ2-1	NA	CASSRGRARSYNEQFF	TGCGCCAGCAGCCGCGGGAGGGCCCGCTCCTACAATGAGCAGTTCTTC
TRBV7-2	NA	TRBJ2-7	few	CASRASYEQYF	TGTGCCAGCAGGGCCTCCTACGAGCAGTACTTC
TRBV4-1	NA	TRBJ1-2	few	CASSHPVRGNYGYTF	TGCGCCAGCAGCCACCCTGTTCGGGGAAACTATGGCTACACCTTC
TRBV30	NA	TRBJ1-1	NA	CAWSLESTEAFF	TGTGCCTGGAGCCTAGAAAGCACTGAAGCTTTCTTT
TRBV20-1	NA	TRBJ2-1	NA	CSAIRIDEQFF	TGCAGTGCTATCCGTATCGATGAGCAGTTCTTC
TRBV5-1	TRBD2	TRBJ2-1	NA	CASSLWTRTNEQFF	TGCGCCAGCAGCTTGTGGACTAGGACGAATGAGCAGTTCTTC
TRBV9	NA	TRBJ2-7	few	CASSPPGSSYEQYF	TGTGCCAGCAGCCCCCCCGGGAGTTCCTACGAGCAGTACTTC
TRBV4-3	NA	TRBJ1-4	few	CASSQDSHGANEKLFF	TGCGCCAGCAGCCAAGATTCTCACGGGGCTAATGAAAAACTGTTTTTT
TRBV11-2	NA	TRBJ2-7	NA	CASRVQEDSYEQYF	TGTGCCAGCAGGGTCCAGGAGGATTCCTACGAGCAGTACTTC
TRBV9	TRBD1	TRBJ2-7	few	CASSARDSPPRGEQYF	TGTGCCAGCAGCGCCCGGGACAGCCCTCCCAGAGGCGAGCAGTACTTC
TRBV25-1	TRBD1	TRBJ2-2	NA	CASSPGGKANTGELFF	TGTGCCAGCAGTCCAGGGGGCAAGGCGAACACCGGGGAGCTGTTTTTT
TRBV5-4	TRBD2	TRBJ2-1	few	CASSLPGGKAYNEQFF	TGTGCCAGCAGCTTACCCGGGGGGAAAGCCTACAATGAGCAGTTCTTC
TRBV5-1	NA	TRBJ2-7	NA	CASSFQGGGTYEQYF	TGCGCCAGCAGCTTCCAGGGCGGAGGGACCTACGAGCAGTACTTC
TRBV9	NA	TRBJ2-6	few	CASSRTSSGANVLTF	TGTGCCAGCAGCCGGACTTCCTCTGGGGCCAACGTCCTGACTTTC
TRBV7-9	TRBD1	TRBJ1-5	few	CASSSGGNQPQHF	TGTGCCAGCAGCTCAGGGGGGAATCAGCCCCAGCATTTT
TRBV5-1	TRBD1	TRBJ2-7	NA	CASSEDRAKEQYF	TGCGCCAGCAGCGAAGACAGGGCTAAAGAGCAGTACTTC
TRBV5-1	TRBD2	TRBJ2-1	NA	CASSPGTSIHEQFF	TGCGCCAGCAGCCCCGGGACTAGCATCCATGAGCAGTTCTTC